Listed here is a single T cell receptor (beta chain). What it binds is unknown. The sample is drawn from a study of blood T cells in healthy people across ages. Study-wide findings and caveats: Age advanced and TCR beta diversity per million T cells fell, roughly linearly.

Per germline, CDR1 MNHEY and CDR2 SVGEGT. Trimming removed 7 bases at V and 4 bases at J, with 14 bases between. The CDR3 length is 14 residues. Combining a sample-barcoded 5' primer with a J-beta primer mix, a second PCR ran for 7 to 11 cycles. TCRdb redid the calling of the 5' RACE reads with MiXCR, one entry per CDR3 protein. The sample yields about a million distinct CDR3 sequences, about 48% seen once. Researchers isolated at least 7 million PBMCs per sample. V and J are TRBV6-2 or TRBV6-3 and TRBJ1-5, with a possible D match to TRBD1 (6 bases). Sequencing used blood. The receptor's source is a man between 25 and 39 years old in good health. The CDR3 DNA reads TGTGCCAGCAAACAGTACAGGGTAAATCAGCCCCAGCATTTT. Protein: CASKQYRVNQPQHF.